The clone carrying this T cell receptor (beta chain) was picked up a small number of times. This sample was included in a study of blood T cell repertoires in COVID-19. Across the study: Sites in the United States, Italy and Spain provided acute and convalescent COVID-19 samples. T cells, B-cell-depleted T cells, or PBMCs supplied cDNA or gDNA.

The germline V and J ends were trimmed by 3 bases and 9 bases, with 12 bases remaining between them. The CDR3 consists of 14 residues. The germline gives CDR1 LNHDA, CDR2 SQIVND (reference sequence). TCRdb's table, derived via immunoSEQ multiplex PCR, lists solely in-frame clones and lacks some. The sample holds roughly 200,000 clones, roughly 80% seen once. This clonotype was obtained from a woman of 80 years or more with acute or convalescent COVID-19. The specimen was peripheral blood. This rearrangement joins TRBV19 to TRBJ1-6, with a weak D call TRBD1 (5 bases). The CDR3 DNA is TGTGCCAGTAGTATTTCGGGGGACCCTTCACCCCTCCACTTT. The encoded protein is CASSISGDPSPLHF.